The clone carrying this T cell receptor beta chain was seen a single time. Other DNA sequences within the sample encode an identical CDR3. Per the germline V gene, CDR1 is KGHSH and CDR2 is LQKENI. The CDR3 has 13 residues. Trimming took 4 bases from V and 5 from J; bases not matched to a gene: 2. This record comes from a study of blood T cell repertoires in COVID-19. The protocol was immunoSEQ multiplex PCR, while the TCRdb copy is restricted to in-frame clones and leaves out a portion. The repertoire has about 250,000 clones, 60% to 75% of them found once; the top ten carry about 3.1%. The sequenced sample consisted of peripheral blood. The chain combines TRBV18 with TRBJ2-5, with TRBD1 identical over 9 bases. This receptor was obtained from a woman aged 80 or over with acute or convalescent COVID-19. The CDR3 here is CASSLGQGETQYF. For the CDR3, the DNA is TGTGCCAGCTCACTAGGACAGGGGGAGACCCAGTACTTC.